This TCR beta chain was captured in a study of regulatory T cells in long-lasting Graves disease. This clonotype has a count of ten or more. The CDR3 contains 14 residues. Trimming pared 6 bases from V and 0 bases from J, leaving 10 bases between. From germline, CDR1 is ENHRY and CDR2 SYGVKD. Time point described: newly diagnosed GD, antithyroid drugs for less than 3 months. Scientists built the TCR library using RNA that was extracted from PBMCs. Researchers made TCR beta libraries by using iRepertoire HTBI primers and running Arm-PCR on CDR3 regions. TCRdb redid the calling of the multiplex PCR reads with MiXCR, one entry per CDR3 protein. The repertoire holds under 300,000 distinct CDR3 sequences, with 15% to 20% as singletons. These data also featured in a second study, about T cells in Graves' hyperthyroidism and ophthalmopathy. From that second work: Stable hyperthyroidism: no ophthalmopathy progression over 18 months of follow-up.

The sample consisted of peripheral blood mononuclear cells (PBMCs), taken at new diagnosis, from a patient treated with antithyroid drugs. The sequence derives from a woman younger than 45 with Graves disease. The chain recombines TRBV10-3 with TRBJ2-3; maybe TRBD1 (6 bases). CDR3: CAISRQVSTDTQYF. As DNA, the CDR3 is TGTGCCATCAGCAGACAGGTTAGCACAGATACGCAGTATTTT.